This T cell receptor (beta chain) derives from a study of blood T cells in healthy people across ages. Regarding the study as a whole: Among T cells, TCR beta diversity per million cells dropped roughly linearly as age rose.

The V gene lost 7 bases and the J gene lost 4 bases, with 7 bases spanning the gap. Germline V gene lookup returns CDR1 MDHEN and CDR2 SYDVKM. The CDR3 covers 11 residues. As for this clonotype: The antigen remains undetermined.

Together with a sample-barcoded 5' primer, a J-beta primer mix was included in a second PCR lasting about 7 to 11 cycles. TCRdb recomputed calls from the 5' RACE reads with MiXCR, one row per CDR3 protein. The profile shows about 1.5 million distinct CDR3 sequences, 40% to 50% of them singletons. This receptor was taken from a woman younger than 30 in good health. The specimen was blood. The chain links TRBV28 to TRBJ1-2; D is unclear. CDR3 loop: CASTSRYGYTF. For the CDR3, the DNA is TGTGCCAGCACCTCTCGCTATGGCTACACCTTC.